These 29 T cell receptor beta chains share one sample of origin, sequenced in a study of Tregs in tolerant kidney transplant recipients. Profiled with immunoSEQ multiplex PCR; TCRdb holds only in-frame clones, not every one. The sample records fewer than 80,000 clones, 95% to 98% being singletons. The specimen comprised CD4+ T cells from blood, sampled before the transplant. Receptors originate from a human donor who received a combined kidney and bone marrow transplant.

CDR3 in amino acids: CASSRGTGDGSPLHF. The CDR3 DNA reads as TGTGCCAGCAGTAGAGGGACAGGGGATGGTTCACCCCTCCACTTT. The chain uses TRBV28 and TRBJ1-6, with 10 positions matching TRBD1. V lost 5 bases and J lost 9; bases outside the gene matches: 7. Germline-derived CDR1 and CDR2 are MDHEN and SYDVKM. The length of the CDR3 is 15 residues.

The V call is TRBV5-1, the J call TRBJ2-5; D is uncertain. This CDR3 is built from 14 residues. Per germline, CDR1 SGHRS and CDR2 YFSETQ. V lost 2 bases to trimming and J lost 3 bases, with 11 bases between them. The CDR3: CASSFQVQKETQYF. CDR3 nucleotides: TGCGCCAGCAGCTTTCAAGTCCAGAAAGAGACCCAGTACTTC.

V gene TRBV5-1 combines with J gene TRBJ1-2; 11 positions agree with TRBD1. The length of the CDR3 is 14 residues. Trimming took 2 bases from V and 7 from J; bases not matched to a gene: 4. Germline values: CDR1 SGHRS, CDR2 YFSETQ. Written as DNA, the CDR3 is TGCGCCAGCAGCTTTGGACAGGGGGCGCTTGGCTACACCTTC. Residues: CASSFGQGALGYTF.

The chain uses TRBV25-1 and TRBJ2-2; no firm D call. Trimming took off 6 bases at V and 9 bases at J, with 8 bases between the two ends. Germline assignment: CDR1 MGHDK and CDR2 SYGVNS. CDR3 length: 11 amino acids. The CDR3 DNA reads TGTGCCAGCAGCCCAAATCGGGAGCTGTTTTTT. Its protein product is CASSPNRELFF.

The chain employs TRBV11-3 and TRBJ2-1; D might be TRBD2 (6 bases). CDR1 and CDR2 (germline): SGHNT, YENEEA. This CDR3 is 12 amino acids long. The V gene lost 1 base and the J gene lost 15 bases, with 13 bases spanning the gap. This chain's CDR3 is CASSLGSGPGFF. The CDR3 DNA is TGTGCCAGCAGCTTAGGTAGCGGTCCGGGGTTCTTC.

The chain links TRBV30 to TRBJ2-2; 7 bases align to TRBD1. The CDR3 has 14 amino acids. In germline, CDR1 is GTSNPN, CDR2 SVGIG (reference sequence). V was pared by 1 base and J by 5 bases, with 4 bases of the junction left unmatched. CDR3 nucleotides: TGTGCCTGGAGTGCGCAGGGGGAAACCGGGGAGCTGTTTTTT. Translating it yields CAWSAQGETGELFF.

This clone was counted a single time. V gene TRBV4-3 combines with J gene TRBJ1-2; D is perhaps TRBD1 (6 bases). The CDR3 extends over 17 amino acids. V was cut by 0 bases and J by 6 bases, with 20 bases left in between. The germline V gene has CDR1 LGHNA and CDR2 YSLEER. The CDR3 region has the DNA TGCGCCAGCAGCCAAGATTCCCGAGGTTGGCAGGGGAATGGCTACACCTTC. It encodes CASSQDSRGWQGNGYTF.

The V and J genes are TRBV7-2 and TRBJ2-2; D might be TRBD2 (5 bases). The V end was cut by 3 bases, the J end by 5 bases, with 10 bases between. The germline V gene encodes CDR1 SGHTA and CDR2 FQGNSA. This CDR3 is 14 amino acids long. CDR3 loop: CASSFKAGTGELFF. CDR3 nucleotides: TGTGCCAGCAGCTTCAAGGCGGGTACCGGGGAGCTGTTTTTT.

The chain has TRBV20-1 and TRBJ1-4; D not certain. The CDR3 is 11 residues long. Germline V gene lookup returns CDR1 DFQATT and CDR2 SNEGSKA (reference sequence). The V gene lost 3 bases and the J gene lost 14 bases, with 13 bases spanning the gap. The CDR3: CSASTPGSLFF. The CDR3 nucleotides read TGCAGTGCTAGTACCCCGGGATCCCTGTTTTTT.

This chain uses TRBV11-3 with TRBJ1-1, with D unresolved. Between the trimmed V and J ends, which lost 0 bases and 0 bases, there was a span of 8 bases. The CDR3 is 15 residues long. CDR1 is SGHNT and CDR2 is YENEEA in the germline V gene. CDR3 amino acids: CASSLDGAVNTEAFF. The CDR3 nucleotides are TGTGCCAGCAGCTTAGATGGAGCGGTGAACACTGAAGCTTTCTTT.

This chain links TRBV5-1 with TRBJ2-3; perhaps TRBD1 as D (5 bases). This CDR3 contains 14 residues. Germline lookup yields CDR1 SGHRS and CDR2 YFSETQ. Trimming removed 3 bases at V and 2 bases at J, with 10 bases between. The CDR3 region is CASSSARATDTQYF. The CDR3 bases are TGCGCCAGCAGCTCGGCCAGGGCCACAGATACGCAGTATTTT.

This sequence joins TRBV7-9 and TRBJ1-2; D is unclear. The CDR3 covers 15 residues. Germline V gene data show CDR1 as SEHNR and CDR2 as FQNEAQ (reference sequence). The V gene lost 0 bases and the J gene lost 4 bases, with 12 bases spanning the gap. The chain's CDR3 is CASSLAFGGSYGYTF. The DNA of the CDR3 is TGTGCCAGCAGCTTAGCGTTTGGTGGGAGCTATGGCTACACCTTC. Combining the CDR3 with reference TRBV7-9 and TRBJ1-2 gives the whole variable domain DTGVSQNPRHKITKRGQNVTFRCDPISEHNRLYWYRQTLGQGPEFLTYFQNEAQLEKSRLLSDRFSAERPKGSFSTLEIQRTEQGDSAMYLCASSLAFGGSYGYTFGSGTRLTVV.

The chain links TRBV9 to TRBJ1-4; 9 positions match TRBD1. Germline trimming cut 4 bases from V and 7 bases from J; bases unmatched to any gene: 8. CDR1 SGDLS and CDR2 YYNGEE come from the germline V gene. The CDR3 consists of 15 residues. The CDR3 sequence is CASSTRTGESEKLFF. The CDR3 bases are TGTGCCAGCAGCACCCGGACAGGGGAGAGTGAAAAACTGTTTTTT.

The V and J genes are TRBV6-1 and TRBJ1-2; 8 bases agree with TRBD1. CDR1 is MNHNS, CDR2 SASEGT, per germline. J was trimmed by 5 bases and V by 8 bases; bases with no gene match: 7. This CDR3 has 13 residues. The CDR3 reads CASSRGRGYGYTF. CDR3 bases: TGTGCCAGCTCCAGGGGGCGCGGGTATGGCTACACCTTC.

V gene TRBV11-3 combines with J gene TRBJ2-1, with 10 bases fitting TRBD2. The V gene end was trimmed by 5 bases and the J gene end by 4 bases; junction bases not matched to a gene: 5. The germline V gene has CDR1 SGHNT and CDR2 YENEEA. The CDR3 runs 15 residues. In DNA, the CDR3 is TGTGCCAGCAGCAAGCGGGAGGGCCAGTACAATGAGCAGTTCTTC. This codes for CASSKREGQYNEQFF.

As DNA, the CDR3 is TGCGCCAGCAGCCAAGACCAGGGATCGTATGGCTACACCTTC. This translates into CASSQDQGSYGYTF. The rearrangement joins TRBV4-3 to TRBJ1-2; D is possibly TRBD1 (5 bases). The V gene's germline CDR1 is LGHNA and CDR2 YSLEER. This CDR3 is built from 14 residues. V dropped 0 bases and J dropped 5 bases, with 10 bases sitting between them.

V and J are TRBV18 and TRBJ2-4, with TRBD1 as a possible D gene (5 bases). Germline lookup yields CDR1 KGHSH and CDR2 LQKENI. The CDR3 is made up of 14 amino acids. Trimming removed 2 bases at V and 7 bases at J, with 12 bases between. The DNA for the CDR3 is TGTGCCAGCTCACCAGGGGCTAACTGGAACATTCAGTACTTC. Translation: CASSPGANWNIQYF.

The chain's CDR3 is CASSYLIRGPVYGYTF. The CDR3 nucleotides are TGTGCCAGCAGTTACTTAATAAGGGGGCCGGTCTATGGCTACACCTTC. The chain has TRBV6-5 and TRBJ1-2; 7 bases fit TRBD1. The CDR3 has 16 residues. The trim removed 1 base at V and 4 bases at J, leaving 9 bases unmatched. CDR1 MNHEY and CDR2 SVGAGI come from the germline V gene.

V and J are TRBV2 and TRBJ2-3; 8 bases fit TRBD2. The V gene's germline CDR1 is SNHLY and CDR2 FYNNEI. The V and J ends lost 5 bases and 3 bases, in that order; junction bases with no gene match: 4. The CDR3 is made up of 14 amino acids. The CDR3 DNA sequence: TGTGCCAGCAGTAAAGGACTAGCTACAGATACGCAGTATTTT. It yields the protein CASSKGLATDTQYF.

The V call is TRBV7-2, the J call TRBJ2-3, with TRBD2 matching over 8 bases. From germline, CDR1 is SGHTA and CDR2 FQGNSA. The trim removed 7 bases at V and 5 bases at J, leaving 11 bases unmatched. The CDR3 totals 15 residues. For the CDR3, the DNA is TGTGCCAGCAACCATAGGGAGCGGGGGAAAGATACGCAGTATTTT. Translating it yields CASNHRERGKDTQYF.

The genes are TRBV2 and TRBJ1-5, with a weak D call TRBD1 (6 bases). The CDR3 loop spans 13 amino acids. In germline, CDR1 is SNHLY, CDR2 FYNNEI. Deletions cut 4 bases from V and 5 bases from J, with 9 bases between. The CDR3 DNA is TGTGCCAGCAGTGTCTGGGGGCATCAGCCCCAGCATTTT. It yields the protein CASSVWGHQPQHF.

This clone was detected only once. The genes are TRBV5-1 and TRBJ2-2; TRBD2 aligns across 7 bases. Germline CDR1 SGHRS, CDR2 YFSETQ. The CDR3 contains 16 residues. After removal of 7 bases from V and 6 bases from J, the junction contained 15 bases not matched to a gene. As DNA, the CDR3 is TGCGCCAGCGGGAGGGTGTCTAGCGTCCTATCCGGGGAGCTGTTTTTT. Translated: CASGRVSSVLSGELFF. Drawing the rest from reference TRBV5-1 and TRBJ2-2, the complete variable domain is KAGVTQTPRYLIKTRGQQVTLSCSPISGHRSVSWYQQTPGQGLQFLFEYFSETQRNKGNFPGRFSGRQFSNSRSEMNVSTLELGDSALYLCASGRVSSVLSGELFFGEGSRLTVL.

This clone was recorded once. V usage is TRBV30 and J usage is TRBJ2-5; 8 bases fit TRBD2. J gave up 6 bases and V 0 bases, and 9 bases lay outside the gene matches. Germline V gene lookup returns CDR1 GTSNPN and CDR2 SVGIG (reference sequence). The CDR3 covers 15 residues. Written as DNA, the CDR3 is TGTGCCTGGAGTGTACCGGGGGGGGCTGTTAAGACCCAGTACTTC. Protein product: CAWSVPGGAVKTQYF.

The chain joins TRBV7-2 to TRBJ1-5, with D perhaps matching TRBD1 (5 bases). The CDR3 extends over 16 amino acids. CDR1 is SGHTA and CDR2 is FQGNSA in the germline V gene. V was shortened by 3 bases and J by 3 bases, with 15 bases between the two germline ends. This CDR3 reads CASSFNPLTVNQPQHF. The CDR3 DNA follows: TGTGCCAGCAGCTTCAACCCTTTGACAGTCAATCAGCCCCAGCATTTT.

In DNA form, the CDR3 reads TGTGCCAGCAGCCTCCGGGACAGAACTTATGGCTACACCTTC. Translation gives CASSLRDRTYGYTF. The chain is built from TRBV7-9 and TRBJ1-2; 7 bases agree with TRBD1. The CDR3 is made up of 14 amino acids. V shed 5 bases and J 5 bases; nucleotides not matched to a gene: 8. CDR1 SEHNR and CDR2 FQNEAQ come from the germline V gene (reference sequence). Using reference TRBV7-9 and TRBJ1-2 for the parts outside the CDR3, the full variable domain is DTGVSQNPRHKITKRGQNVTFRCDPISEHNRLYWYRQTLGQGPEFLTYFQNEAQLEKSRLLSDRFSAERPKGSFSTLEIQRTEQGDSAMYLCASSLRDRTYGYTFGSGTRLTVV.

This sequence joins TRBV5-8 and TRBJ2-6; D uncertain. V shed 0 bases and J shed 0 bases, with 10 bases lying between them. Germline V CDR1 and CDR2: SGHTS, YDEGEE. The CDR3 is 17 amino acids. The CDR3 sequence is CASSLAEIYSGANVLTF. The CDR3 region has the DNA TGTGCCAGCAGCTTGGCCGAGATCTACTCTGGGGCCAACGTCCTGACTTTC.

V is TRBV18 and J is TRBJ1-2, with D perhaps matching TRBD1 (5 bases). V lost 6 bases to trimming and J lost 6 bases, with 14 bases between them. The germline V gene encodes CDR1 KGHSH and CDR2 LQKENI. CDR3 size: 13 residues. The CDR3 protein is CASSPGRDNGYTF. The CDR3 coding sequence is TGTGCCAGCTCCCCAGGCAGGGATAATGGCTACACCTTC. Together with reference TRBV18 and TRBJ1-2, the CDR3 gives the full variable domain: NAGVMQNPRHLVRRRGQEARLRCSPMKGHSHVYWYRQLPEEGLKFMVYLQKENIIDESGMPKERFSAEFPKEGPSILRIQQVVRGDSAAYFCASSPGRDNGYTFGSGTRLTVV.

The rearrangement uses TRBV5-6 and TRBJ2-4; TRBD1 matches 7 bases. Germline lookup yields CDR1 SGHDT and CDR2 YYEEEE. Trimming at V came to 4 bases and at J to 0 bases, leaving 7 bases not matched to a gene. The CDR3 spans 16 residues. The CDR3 DNA reads TGTGCCAGCAGCAAGACAGGGATACTAGCCAAAAACATTCAGTACTTC. Its protein product is CASSKTGILAKNIQYF.

The genes are TRBV4-3 and TRBJ1-4; 8 bases are shared with TRBD1. The CDR3 has 16 amino acids. The ends lost 0 bases at V and 8 bases at J; junction bases unmatched: 8. In germline, CDR1 is LGHNA, CDR2 YSLEER. CDR3 amino acids: CASSQETRQGWEKLFF. The CDR3 coding sequence is TGCGCCAGCAGCCAAGAAACCCGACAGGGGTGGGAAAAACTGTTTTTT.